The 21 T cell receptor beta chains below come from one sample, sequenced in a study of molecular identifiers for immune sequencing clone quantification. A single record per CDR3 protein comes from TCRdb applying MiXCR to the PCR reads. There are about 89,000 distinct CDR3 sequences in the sample; roughly 20% occur only once, and around 0.91% lies in the top ten. The sequenced material came from naive CD8+ T cells from blood, with Jurkat cell RNA spiked in. Sample subset: FACS-sorted CD8+CD4-CCR7+CD45RA+ naive T cells. All receptors derive from a human donor in good health. Some libraries in this study had Jurkat cell RNA spiked in.

This clonotype was found many times. J is TRBJ1-1 and V is TRBV5-1, with D perhaps matching TRBD1 (6 bases). The CDR3 has 14 residues. Germline V lookup: CDR1 SGHRS, CDR2 YFSETQ. V lost 1 base to trimming and J lost 1 base, with 8 bases between them. CDR3 residues: CASSLIQGNTEAFF. CDR3 bases: TGCGCCAGCAGCTTGATACAGGGGAACACTGAAGCTTTCTTT.

This clonotype occurred a few times. The chain recombines TRBV19 with TRBJ2-7, with a tentative D call TRBD1 (5 bases). The CDR3 length is 13 residues. CDR1 is LNHDA and CDR2 is SQIVND in the germline V gene (reference sequence). V gave up 4 bases and J gave up 4 bases, with 11 bases separating them. This CDR3 is CASSTGMRYEQYF. CDR3 bases: TGTGCCAGTAGTACAGGGATGCGGTACGAGCAGTACTTC.

This clonotype was recorded many times. The genes are TRBV5-1 and TRBJ1-6; D gene unclear. Germline values: CDR1 SGHRS, CDR2 YFSETQ. V was pared by 0 bases and J by 7 bases, with 5 bases between. This CDR3 region has 13 residues. CDR3 loop: CASSLGGNSPLHF. DNA for the CDR3: TGCGCCAGCAGCTTGGGCGGAAATTCACCCCTCCACTTT.

This clonotype was picked up many times. The rearrangement joins TRBV7-9 to TRBJ2-3; TRBD2 might be the D (6 bases). From germline, CDR1 is SEHNR and CDR2 FQNEAQ (reference sequence). CDR3 length equals 16 residues. Trimming cost V 1 base and J 0 bases, with 11 bases left between them. DNA for the CDR3: TGTGCCAGCAGCTTAGGTGGGACTGCTAGCACAGATACGCAGTATTTT. It translates to CASSLGGTASTDTQYF.

Of note for this clonotype: This may be a read error: a much more frequent sequence differs by one nucleotide. The chain carries TRBV7-9 and TRBJ1-1; D gene ambiguous. Germline CDR1 is SEHNR and CDR2 is FQNEAQ (reference sequence). The CDR3 is made up of 11 amino acids. The germline V and J ends were trimmed by 6 bases and 0 bases, with 2 bases remaining between them. The CDR3 DNA reads as TGTGCCAGCAGGTTGAACACTGAAGCTTTCTTT. It encodes CASRLNTEAFF.

This clonotype appeared many times. The chain carries TRBV5-8 and TRBJ2-7; D perhaps matches TRBD1 (6 bases). The CDR3 extends over 12 amino acids. V lost 7 bases and J 3 bases, leaving 11 bases between the germline ends. Germline CDR1 is SGHTS and CDR2 is YDEGEE. CDR3 nucleotide sequence: TGTGCCAGCCGGACAGAAGTCTACGAGCAGTACTTC. Translating gives CASRTEVYEQYF.

The sample holds a few counts of this clonotype. A much larger clone lies one base from this, so it may be a read error. The chain employs TRBV4-3 and TRBJ2-7, with D possibly matching TRBD1 (7 bases). Deletions cut 0 bases from V and 2 bases from J, with 14 bases between. This CDR3 spans 16 amino acids. Germline V gives CDR1 LGHNA, CDR2 YSLEER. The CDR3 protein is CASSQDRGTVAYEQYF. As DNA, the CDR3 is TGCGCCAGCAGCCAAGATCGGGGGACAGTAGCCTACGAGCAGTACTTC.

Points on this clonotype: A much larger clone lies a single base off, so this may be a read error. It is likely a read error, because the conserved phenylalanine at the end of the CDR3 is missing. The gene calls are TRBV7-9 and TRBJ2-7; either TRBD1 or TRBD2 may supply D (5 bases each). Germline values: CDR1 SEHNR, CDR2 FQNEAQ (reference sequence). V lost 5 bases to trimming and J lost 2 bases, with 13 bases between them. CDR3 length: 14 residues. The CDR3 protein is CASSPRDPTYEQYL. In DNA, the CDR3 is TGTGCCAGCAGCCCCCGGGACCCAACCTACGAGCAGTACCTC.

The sample holds many counts of this clonotype. The V call is TRBV3-1, the J call TRBJ1-5; D gene ambiguous. The CDR3 loop spans 14 amino acids. Germline V CDR1 and CDR2: LGHDT, YNNKEL (reference sequence). V lost 1 base to trimming and J lost 4 bases, with 8 bases between them. CDR3 sequence: CASSQGIANQPQHF. The DNA of the CDR3 is TGTGCCAGCAGCCAAGGTATAGCAAATCAGCCCCAGCATTTT.

This clonotype was recorded many times. The genes are TRBV29-1 and TRBJ2-7; no definite D call. The V end lost 1 base, the J end lost 3 bases, and 4 bases lay between the germline ends. The CDR3 is made up of 11 amino acids. Germline CDR1 SQVTM, CDR2 ANQGSEA. The CDR3 loop reads CSVEVNYEQYF. DNA of the CDR3: TGCAGCGTTGAAGTGAACTACGAGCAGTACTTC.

The chain is built from TRBV12-3 or TRBV12-4 and TRBJ2-7; D gene unclear. The CDR3 contains 15 residues. V shed 8 bases and J shed 6 bases, with 23 bases lying between them. The CDR3 nucleotides read TGTGCCAGCCGTGCCGCCGATAGGCCGCCGAGCGAGCAGTACTTC. This encodes CASRAADRPPSEQYF.

This clonotype was seen ten or more times. V and J are TRBV28 and TRBJ2-7; D may be TRBD1 or TRBD2 (5 bases each). This CDR3 region has 14 residues. Deletions cut 5 bases from V and 2 bases from J, with 13 bases between. CDR1 MDHEN and CDR2 SYDVKM come from the germline V gene. CDR3 protein: CASSTRDGTYEQYF. CDR3 nucleotide sequence: TGTGCCAGCAGTACCCGGGACGGAACCTACGAGCAGTACTTC.

In its sample, this clonotype was seen many times. The chain combines TRBV7-2 with TRBJ2-3; 10 bases line up with TRBD2. This CDR3 region has 15 residues. CDR1 and CDR2 from the germline V gene are SGHTA and FQGNSA. V was pared by 3 bases and J by 6 bases, with 6 bases of the junction left unmatched. CDR3 coding DNA: TGTGCCAGCAGCTTCAGCGGGAGGGCCTCGGATACGCAGTATTTT. Translating it yields CASSFSGRASDTQYF.

This clonotype was counted ten times or more. This chain links TRBV20-1 with TRBJ2-7, with a possible D match to TRBD2 (6 bases). The CDR3 is 14 residues long. Germline V gives CDR1 DFQATT, CDR2 SNEGSKA (reference sequence). The V end was cut by 3 bases, the J end by 4 bases, with 16 bases between. CDR3 in DNA: TGCAGTGCTAGGGGGGGATTCCTATCATACGAGCAGTACTTC. Encoded protein: CSARGGFLSYEQYF.

The V call is TRBV27, the J call TRBJ2-3; D call uncertain. The CDR3 runs 13 residues. The ends were cut back, 3 bases at V and 4 bases at J, with 8 bases in the middle. The germline CDR1 and CDR2 sequences are MNHEY and SMNVEV (reference sequence). CDR3 region: CASSLLAPDTQYF. The CDR3 DNA reads TGTGCCAGCAGTTTGTTAGCCCCAGATACGCAGTATTTT.

This clonotype showed up many times. The V and J genes are TRBV12-3 or TRBV12-4 and TRBJ2-4, with 7 bases identical to TRBD1. Trimming removed 5 bases from V and 6 bases from J; junction bases left unmatched: 13. This CDR3 has 16 residues. The CDR3 DNA is TGTGCCAGCAGTCTTACGACAGGGCCCGCAGGAAACATTCAGTACTTC. Translating gives CASSLTTGPAGNIQYF.

The chain carries TRBV25-1 and TRBJ2-1; 7 bases line up with TRBD2. Germline-derived CDR1 and CDR2 are MGHDK and SYGVNS. CDR3 length: 14 amino acids. The J segment lost 7 bases and the V segment lost 3 bases, leaving 6 bases of the junction unmatched. In DNA form, the CDR3 reads TGTGCCAGCAGTGATGTCGGACTAGTGAATGAGCAGTTCTTC. Its protein is CASSDVGLVNEQFF.

This clonotype has a count of ten or more. The chain has TRBV19 and TRBJ2-5; the D gene is possibly TRBD1 (5 bases). The CDR3 is made up of 16 amino acids. Trimming removed 6 bases from V and 1 base from J, with 18 bases in between. Germline assignment: CDR1 LNHDA and CDR2 SQIVND (reference sequence). The chain's CDR3 is CASSQSGQLIQETQYF. CDR3 coding DNA: TGTGCCAGTAGCCAATCAGGGCAGCTGATCCAAGAGACCCAGTACTTC.

This clonotype occurred many times. The chain combines TRBV9 with TRBJ2-2; the match to TRBD1 covers 10 bases. This CDR3 is 18 amino acids long. After removal of 4 bases from V and 4 bases from J, the junction contained 13 bases not matched to a gene. Looked up from germline, CDR1 is SGDLS and CDR2 is YYNGEE. CDR3 residues: CASSPVQRQGAITGELFF. In DNA, the CDR3 is TGTGCCAGCAGCCCCGTCCAGAGACAGGGGGCGATCACCGGGGAGCTGTTTTTT. The full variable domain, completed using reference TRBV9 and TRBJ2-2, is DSGVTQTPKHLITATGQRVTLRCSPRSGDLSVYWYQQSLDQGLQFLIQYYNGEERAKGNILERFSAQQFPDLHSELNLSSLELGDSALYFCASSPVQRQGAITGELFFGEGSRLTVL.

This chain uses TRBV28 with TRBJ2-7, with 9 bases aligning to TRBD2. In germline, CDR1 is MDHEN, CDR2 SYDVKM. The V and J ends lost 3 bases and 6 bases, in that order; junction bases with no gene match: 6. There are 14 residues in the CDR3. Here the CDR3 reads CASSFQREVSEQYF. The CDR3 coding sequence is TGTGCCAGCAGTTTCCAGCGGGAGGTGTCCGAGCAGTACTTC.

This clonotype was counted ten times or more. This chain uses TRBV28 with TRBJ2-2; 7 positions match TRBD1. This CDR3 is built from 15 residues. Germline trimming cut 2 bases from V and 4 bases from J; bases unmatched to any gene: 4. Germline CDR1 and CDR2: MDHEN and SYDVKM. CDR3 residues: CASSLRGGGTGELFF. In DNA form, the CDR3 reads TGTGCCAGCAGTTTAAGAGGGGGCGGCACCGGGGAGCTGTTTTTT.